This T cell receptor (beta chain) was recorded in a study of T cells in Graves' hyperthyroidism and ophthalmopathy. As regards this clonotype: Its antigen is unidentified.

RNA transcripts served as the template for amplifying TCR beta CDR3 regions. The HTBI primer set served for first-round RT-PCR of the TCR CDR3. TCRdb re-called the multiplex PCR reads with MiXCR, one entry per CDR3 protein. Of hundreds of thousands of distinct CDR3 sequences in the sample, roughly 22% were seen once. The germline CDR1 and CDR2 sequences are SGHRS and YFSETQ. This CDR3 has 14 residues. Trimming pared 2 bases from V and 3 bases from J, leaving 11 bases between. Findings and limits, study-wide: The model predicted ophthalmopathy a median 6.5 months before onset. Most thyroid clonotypes expanded above 0.001 were also detected in blood. Ophthalmopathy and stable hyperthyroidism were told apart by a 13 V-J model.

The TCR was taken from a woman in her 70s with Graves' ophthalmopathy. Sequenced sample: blood. This sequence joins TRBV5-1 and TRBJ2-5; D unresolved. DNA of the CDR3: TGCGCCAGCAGCTTCCAACCCCGAGAAGAGACCCAGTACTTC. This translates into CASSFQPREETQYF.